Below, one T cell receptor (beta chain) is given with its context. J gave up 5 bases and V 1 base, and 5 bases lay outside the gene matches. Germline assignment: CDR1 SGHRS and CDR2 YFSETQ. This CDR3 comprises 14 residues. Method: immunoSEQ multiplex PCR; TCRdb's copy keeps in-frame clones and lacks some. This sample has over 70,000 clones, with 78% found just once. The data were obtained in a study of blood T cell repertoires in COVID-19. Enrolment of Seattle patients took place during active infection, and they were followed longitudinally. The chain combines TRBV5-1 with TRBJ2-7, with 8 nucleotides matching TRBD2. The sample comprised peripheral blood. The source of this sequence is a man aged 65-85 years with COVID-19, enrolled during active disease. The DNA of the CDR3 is TGCGCCAGCAGCTTGTTAGCGGGAAGGGACGAGCAGTACTTC. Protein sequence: CASSLLAGRDEQYF.